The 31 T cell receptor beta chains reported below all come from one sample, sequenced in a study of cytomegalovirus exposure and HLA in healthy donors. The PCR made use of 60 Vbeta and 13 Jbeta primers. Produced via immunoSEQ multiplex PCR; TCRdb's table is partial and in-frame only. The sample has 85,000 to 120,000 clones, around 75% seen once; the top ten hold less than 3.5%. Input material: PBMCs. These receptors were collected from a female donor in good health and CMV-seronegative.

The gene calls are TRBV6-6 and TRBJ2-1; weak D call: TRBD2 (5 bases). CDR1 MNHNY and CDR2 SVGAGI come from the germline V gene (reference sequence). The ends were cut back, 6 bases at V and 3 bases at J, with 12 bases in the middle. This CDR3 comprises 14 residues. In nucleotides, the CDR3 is TGTGCCAGCAGCCCGCCCCGGGGCTACAATGAGCAGTTCTTC. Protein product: CASSPPRGYNEQFF.

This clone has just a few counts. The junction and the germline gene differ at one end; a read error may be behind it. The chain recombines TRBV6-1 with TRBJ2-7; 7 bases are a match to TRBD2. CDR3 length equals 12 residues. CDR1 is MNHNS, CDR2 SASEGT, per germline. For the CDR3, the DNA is TGTGCCAGCAGTGTGGCTAGCGGTAGGATTGGGTTC. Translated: CASSVASGRIGF.

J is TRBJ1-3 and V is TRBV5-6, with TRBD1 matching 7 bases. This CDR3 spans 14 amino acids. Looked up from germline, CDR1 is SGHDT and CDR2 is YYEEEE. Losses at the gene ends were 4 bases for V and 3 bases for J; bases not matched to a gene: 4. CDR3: CASSDTGVGNTIYF. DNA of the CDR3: TGTGCCAGCAGCGATACAGGGGTTGGAAACACCATATATTTT.

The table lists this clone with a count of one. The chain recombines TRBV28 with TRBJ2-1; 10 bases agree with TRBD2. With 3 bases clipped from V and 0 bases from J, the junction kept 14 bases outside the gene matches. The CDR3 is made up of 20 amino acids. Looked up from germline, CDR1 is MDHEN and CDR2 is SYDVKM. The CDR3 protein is CASSFSPQSGRALSYNEQFF. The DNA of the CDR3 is TGTGCCAGCAGTTTTTCGCCCCAAAGCGGGAGGGCCCTCTCCTACAATGAGCAGTTCTTC. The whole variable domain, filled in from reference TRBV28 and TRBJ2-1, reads DVKVTQSSRYLVKRTGEKVFLECVQDMDHENMFWYRQDPGLGLRLIYFSYDVKMKEKGDIPEGYSVSREKKERFSLILESASTNQTSMYLCASSFSPQSGRALSYNEQFFGPGTRLTVL.

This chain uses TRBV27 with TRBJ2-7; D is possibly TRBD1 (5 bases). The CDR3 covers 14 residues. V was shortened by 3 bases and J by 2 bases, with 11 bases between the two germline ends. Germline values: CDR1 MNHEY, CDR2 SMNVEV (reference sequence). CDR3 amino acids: CASSFGAGPYEQYF. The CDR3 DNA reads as TGTGCCAGCAGTTTTGGGGCCGGGCCCTACGAGCAGTACTTC.

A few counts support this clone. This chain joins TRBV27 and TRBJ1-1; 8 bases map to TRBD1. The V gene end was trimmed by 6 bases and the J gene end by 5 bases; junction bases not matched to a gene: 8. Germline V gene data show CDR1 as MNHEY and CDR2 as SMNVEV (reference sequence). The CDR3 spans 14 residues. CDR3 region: CASSTQGAGTEAFF. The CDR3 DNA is TGTGCCAGCAGCACGCAGGGGGCGGGAACTGAAGCTTTCTTT.

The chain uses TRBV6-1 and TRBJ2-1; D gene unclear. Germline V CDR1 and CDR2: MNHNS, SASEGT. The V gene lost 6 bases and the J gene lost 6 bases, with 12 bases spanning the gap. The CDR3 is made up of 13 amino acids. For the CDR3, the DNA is TGTGCCAGCAGGTCTAGTTTAATCAATGAGCAGTTCTTC. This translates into CASRSSLINEQFF.

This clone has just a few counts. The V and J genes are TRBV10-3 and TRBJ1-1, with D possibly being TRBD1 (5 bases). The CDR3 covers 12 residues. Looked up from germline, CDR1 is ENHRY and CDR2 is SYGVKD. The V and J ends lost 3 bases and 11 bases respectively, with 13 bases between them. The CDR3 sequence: CAISESGLDAFF. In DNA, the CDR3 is TGTGCCATCAGTGAATCGGGACTGGACGCTTTCTTT.

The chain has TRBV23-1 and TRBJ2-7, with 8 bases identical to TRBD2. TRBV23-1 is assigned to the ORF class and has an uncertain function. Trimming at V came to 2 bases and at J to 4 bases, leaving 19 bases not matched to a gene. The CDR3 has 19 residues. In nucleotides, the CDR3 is TGCGCCAGCAGTCAACCCACCCGAGGGGTAGCGGGACGGATATACGAGCAGTACTTC. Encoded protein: CASSQPTRGVAGRIYEQYF.

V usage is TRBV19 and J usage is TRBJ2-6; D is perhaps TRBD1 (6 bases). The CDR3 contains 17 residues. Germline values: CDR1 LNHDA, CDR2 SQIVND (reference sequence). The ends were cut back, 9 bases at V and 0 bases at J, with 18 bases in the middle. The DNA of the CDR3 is TGTGCCAGGGACCCGAGGGGGACCTACTCTGGGGCCAACGTCCTGACTTTC. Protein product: CARDPRGTYSGANVLTF.

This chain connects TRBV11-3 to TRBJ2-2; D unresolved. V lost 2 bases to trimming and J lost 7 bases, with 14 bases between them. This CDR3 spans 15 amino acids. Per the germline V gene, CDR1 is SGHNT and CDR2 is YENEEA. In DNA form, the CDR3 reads TGTGCCAGCAGCTTATATCCGAGCTGGAGCGGGGAGCTGTTTTTT. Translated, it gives CASSLYPSWSGELFF. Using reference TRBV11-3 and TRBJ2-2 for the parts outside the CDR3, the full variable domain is EAGVVQSPRYKIIEKKQPVAFWCNPISGHNTLYWYLQNLGQGPELLIRYENEEAVDDSQLPKDRFSAERLKGVDSTLKIQPAELGDSAVYLCASSLYPSWSGELFFGEGSRLTVL.

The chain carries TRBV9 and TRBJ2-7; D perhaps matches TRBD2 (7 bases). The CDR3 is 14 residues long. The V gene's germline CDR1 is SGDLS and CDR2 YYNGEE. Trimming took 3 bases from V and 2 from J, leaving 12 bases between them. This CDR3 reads CASSAEGGPYEQYF. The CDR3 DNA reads TGTGCCAGCAGCGCCGAGGGGGGGCCCTACGAGCAGTACTTC. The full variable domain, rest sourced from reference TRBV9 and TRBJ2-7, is DSGVTQTPKHLITATGQRVTLRCSPRSGDLSVYWYQQSLDQGLQFLIQYYNGEERAKGNILERFSAQQFPDLHSELNLSSLELGDSALYFCASSAEGGPYEQYFGPGTRLTVT.

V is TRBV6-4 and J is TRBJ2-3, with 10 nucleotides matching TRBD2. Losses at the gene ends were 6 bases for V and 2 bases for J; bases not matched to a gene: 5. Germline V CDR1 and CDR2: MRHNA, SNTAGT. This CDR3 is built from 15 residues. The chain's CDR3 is CASSAGTSDTDTQYF. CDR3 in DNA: TGTGCCAGCAGCGCCGGGACTAGCGACACAGATACGCAGTATTTT.

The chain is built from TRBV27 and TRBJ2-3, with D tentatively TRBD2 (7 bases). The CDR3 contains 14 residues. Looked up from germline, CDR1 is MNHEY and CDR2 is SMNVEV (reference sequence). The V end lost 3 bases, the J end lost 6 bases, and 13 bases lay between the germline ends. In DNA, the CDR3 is TGTGCCAGCAGTTTGGGCGGGGGCCCGGATACGCAGTATTTT. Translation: CASSLGGGPDTQYF.

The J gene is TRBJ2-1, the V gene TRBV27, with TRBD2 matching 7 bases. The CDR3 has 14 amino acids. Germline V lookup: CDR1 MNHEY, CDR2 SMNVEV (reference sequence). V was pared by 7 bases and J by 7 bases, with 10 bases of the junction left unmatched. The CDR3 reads CASNIAGAVNEQFF. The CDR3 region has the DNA TGTGCCAGCAACATAGCGGGCGCGGTTAATGAGCAGTTCTTC.

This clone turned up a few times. The CDR3 spells CASSGGTSAYEQYF. The CDR3 DNA is TGTGCCAGCTCCGGAGGGACTAGTGCCTACGAGCAGTACTTC. The chain links TRBV18 to TRBJ2-7, with 8 bases matching TRBD2. CDR1 and CDR2 (germline): KGHSH, LQKENI. The CDR3 contains 14 residues. V was clipped by 6 bases and J by 2 bases; unmatched bases: 6.

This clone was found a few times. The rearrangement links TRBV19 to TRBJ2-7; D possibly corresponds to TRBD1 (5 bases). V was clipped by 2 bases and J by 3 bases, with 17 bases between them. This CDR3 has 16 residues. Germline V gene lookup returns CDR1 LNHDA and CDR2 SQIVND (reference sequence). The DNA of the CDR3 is TGTGCCAGTAGTATATCCCTATTCTCAGGGTTCTACGAGCAGTACTTC. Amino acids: CASSISLFSGFYEQYF.

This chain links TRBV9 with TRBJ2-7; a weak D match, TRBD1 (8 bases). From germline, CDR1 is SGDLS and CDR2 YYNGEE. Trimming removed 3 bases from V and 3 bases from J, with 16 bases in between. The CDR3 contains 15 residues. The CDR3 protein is CASSGRTGTNYEQYF. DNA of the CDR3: TGTGCCAGCAGCGGACGGACAGGGACTAACTACGAGCAGTACTTC.

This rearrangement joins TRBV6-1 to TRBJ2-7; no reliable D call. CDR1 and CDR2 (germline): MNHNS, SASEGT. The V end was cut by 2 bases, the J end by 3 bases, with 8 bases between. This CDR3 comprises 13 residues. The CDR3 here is CASSERRIYEQYF. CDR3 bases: TGTGCCAGCAGTGAACGGAGAATCTACGAGCAGTACTTC.

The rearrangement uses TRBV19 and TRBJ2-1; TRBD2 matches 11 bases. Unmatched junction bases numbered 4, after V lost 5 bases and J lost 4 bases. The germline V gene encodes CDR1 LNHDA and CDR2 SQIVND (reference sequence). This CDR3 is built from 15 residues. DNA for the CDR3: TGTGCCAGTAGTGACGGGACTAGCGGTTACAATGAGCAGTTCTTC. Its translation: CASSDGTSGYNEQFF.

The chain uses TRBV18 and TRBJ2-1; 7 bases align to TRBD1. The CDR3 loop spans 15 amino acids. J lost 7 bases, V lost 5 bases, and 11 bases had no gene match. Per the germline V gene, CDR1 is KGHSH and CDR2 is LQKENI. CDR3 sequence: CASSSRQGNMNEQFF. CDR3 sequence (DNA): TGTGCCAGCTCATCCCGACAGGGAAACATGAATGAGCAGTTCTTC.

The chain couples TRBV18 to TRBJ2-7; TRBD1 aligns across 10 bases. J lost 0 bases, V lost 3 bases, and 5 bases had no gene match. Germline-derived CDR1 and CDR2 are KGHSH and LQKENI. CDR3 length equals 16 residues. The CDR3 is CASSPGQGMGSYEQYF. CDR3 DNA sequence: TGTGCCAGCTCACCGGGACAGGGGATGGGCTCCTACGAGCAGTACTTC.

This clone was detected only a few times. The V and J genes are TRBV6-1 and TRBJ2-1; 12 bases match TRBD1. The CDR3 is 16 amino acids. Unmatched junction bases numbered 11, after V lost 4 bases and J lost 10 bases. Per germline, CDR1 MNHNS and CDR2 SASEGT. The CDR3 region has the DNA TGTGCCAGCAGTGGGGCAAGGGACAGGGGGCGGAAGGAGCAGTTCTTC. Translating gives CASSGARDRGRKEQFF.

As DNA, the CDR3 is TGTGCCAGCAGCTTAGGTCGGGAGGGGCAGTTCTTC. Translated: CASSLGREGQFF. The chain joins TRBV7-2 to TRBJ2-1; TRBD2 agrees at 8 bases. Germline trimming cut 1 base from V and 12 bases from J; bases unmatched to any gene: 2. There are 12 residues in the CDR3. The germline V gene has CDR1 SGHTA and CDR2 FQGNSA.

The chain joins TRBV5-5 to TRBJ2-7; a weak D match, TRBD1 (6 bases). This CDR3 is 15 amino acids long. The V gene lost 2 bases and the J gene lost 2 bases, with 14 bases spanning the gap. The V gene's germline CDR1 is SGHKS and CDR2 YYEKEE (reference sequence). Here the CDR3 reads CASSFGTGPTYEQYF. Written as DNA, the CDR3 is TGTGCCAGCAGCTTCGGAACAGGGCCTACCTACGAGCAGTACTTC.

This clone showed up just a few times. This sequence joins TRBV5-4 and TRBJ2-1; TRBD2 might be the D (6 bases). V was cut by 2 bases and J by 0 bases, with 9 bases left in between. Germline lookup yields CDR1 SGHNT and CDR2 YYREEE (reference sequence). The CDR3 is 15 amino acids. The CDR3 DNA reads TGTGCCAGCAGCTTCACCGGGAGCTCCTACAATGAGCAGTTCTTC. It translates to CASSFTGSSYNEQFF. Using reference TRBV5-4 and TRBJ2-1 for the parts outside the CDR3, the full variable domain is ETGVTQSPTHLIKTRGQQVTLRCSSQSGHNTVSWYQQALGQGPQFIFQYYREEENGRGNFPPRFSGLQFPNYSSELNVNALELDDSALYLCASSFTGSSYNEQFFGPGTRLTVL.

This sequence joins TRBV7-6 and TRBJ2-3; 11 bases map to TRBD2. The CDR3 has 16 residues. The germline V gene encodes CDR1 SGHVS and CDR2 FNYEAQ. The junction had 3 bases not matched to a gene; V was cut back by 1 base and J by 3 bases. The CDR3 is CASSLVAGGSTDTQYF. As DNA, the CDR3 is TGTGCCAGCAGCTTAGTAGCGGGAGGGTCGACAGATACGCAGTATTTT.

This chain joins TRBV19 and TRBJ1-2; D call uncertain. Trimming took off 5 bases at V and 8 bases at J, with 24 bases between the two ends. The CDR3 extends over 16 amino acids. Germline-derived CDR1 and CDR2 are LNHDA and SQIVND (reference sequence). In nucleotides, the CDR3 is TGTGCCAGTAGTCCCCGTATCGGACTCACCCCCAAGGGCTACACCTTC. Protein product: CASSPRIGLTPKGYTF.

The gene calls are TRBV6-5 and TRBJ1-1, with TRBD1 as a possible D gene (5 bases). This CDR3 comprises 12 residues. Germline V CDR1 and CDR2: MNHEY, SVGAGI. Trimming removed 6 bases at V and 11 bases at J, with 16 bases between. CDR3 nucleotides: TGTGCCAGCAGCCCTAGGGGAGGTAGGGCTTTCTTT. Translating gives CASSPRGGRAFF.

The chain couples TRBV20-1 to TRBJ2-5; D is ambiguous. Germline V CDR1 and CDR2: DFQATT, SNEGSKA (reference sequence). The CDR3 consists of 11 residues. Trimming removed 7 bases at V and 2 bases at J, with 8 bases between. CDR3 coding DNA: TGCAGTGAGGCGGTTCAAGAGACCCAGTACTTC. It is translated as CSEAVQETQYF.

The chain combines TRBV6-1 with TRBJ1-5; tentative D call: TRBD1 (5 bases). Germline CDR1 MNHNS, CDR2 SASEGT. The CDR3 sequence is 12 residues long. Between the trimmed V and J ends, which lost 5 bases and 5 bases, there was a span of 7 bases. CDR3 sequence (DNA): TGTGCCAGCAGTCTAGGGGATCAGCCCCAGCATTTT. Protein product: CASSLGDQPQHF.